This T cell receptor beta chain was captured by sequencing in a study of naive and memory T cell subsets. The beta constant-region primer was an equimolar mix of two oligonucleotides covering TRBC1 and TRBC2. Four rounds of PCR amplified the ligated cDNA using nested alpha and beta constant-region primers plus SP2. Via MiXCR, TCRdb re-called the UMI-ligation and nested PCR reads, giving one row per CDR3 protein. The table records 150,000 or so distinct CDR3 sequences, about 20% of them present only once. The CDR3 consists of 13 residues. CDR1 is SGHTA, CDR2 FQGTGA, per germline. Between the trimmed V and J ends, which lost 5 bases and 9 bases, there was a span of 14 bases. The table lists this clonotype with many counts. Its antigen remains unknown. Cells stained for CD3, CD4, CD8, CD45RA and CD27 were sorted into four subsets. General study findings and limits: Especially in CD8 cells, naive repertoires contained a few larger clonotypes, possibly CD45RA-re-expressing memory cells.

This sequence originates from a human donor in good health. The chain combines TRBV7-3 with TRBJ2-1; tentatively, D is TRBD2 (5 bases). Sequences were obtained from naive CD4+ T cells from blood. CDR3: CASSRILAGEQFF. Here the CDR3 DNA reads TGTGCCAGCAGCCGAATCCTAGCTGGTGAGCAGTTCTTC.